This T cell receptor (beta chain) was documented in a study of Ad26.COV2.S vaccination and SARS-CoV-2 variants. Study-wide context: Enrolled in COV1001, the donor was in the Ad26.COV2.S trial arm, which received the vaccine. The vaccine Ad26.COV2.S was put into the muscle once, or twice with 56 days between.

Turning to this clone: Its specificity is not known.

Germline V gene data show CDR1 as MNHEY and CDR2 as SMNVEV (reference sequence). The germline V and J ends were trimmed by 0 bases and 6 bases, with 8 bases remaining between them. This CDR3 comprises 13 residues. Points from the study as a whole: Total responses of T cells may have been underestimated by the analyses of TCR breadth and depth.

Treatment of the sample: roughly 19 received Ad26.COV2.S at low or high dose, single or two shots; five or six received placebo; per-sample allocation not given. Collection of samples fell on day 63 after the first vaccine or placebo injection. The vaccine antigen was prefusion-stabilized Wuhan SARS-CoV-2 spike. Profiling relied on immunoSEQ multiplex PCR, and the TCRdb table lists in-frame clones only, not all of them. The table includes about 470,000 clones, less than 95% detected once. The sequence was obtained from a person aged 18 to 65 who received the Ad26.COV2.S COVID-19 vaccine or a placebo. The chain uses TRBV27 and TRBJ1-2; the D gene is possibly TRBD1 (5 bases). The input for sequencing was peripheral blood, taken in a trial of Ad26.COV2.S vaccine versus placebo. The CDR3 region is CASSLSRVDGYTF. The DNA for the CDR3 is TGTGCCAGCAGTTTATCCAGGGTAGATGGCTACACCTTC.